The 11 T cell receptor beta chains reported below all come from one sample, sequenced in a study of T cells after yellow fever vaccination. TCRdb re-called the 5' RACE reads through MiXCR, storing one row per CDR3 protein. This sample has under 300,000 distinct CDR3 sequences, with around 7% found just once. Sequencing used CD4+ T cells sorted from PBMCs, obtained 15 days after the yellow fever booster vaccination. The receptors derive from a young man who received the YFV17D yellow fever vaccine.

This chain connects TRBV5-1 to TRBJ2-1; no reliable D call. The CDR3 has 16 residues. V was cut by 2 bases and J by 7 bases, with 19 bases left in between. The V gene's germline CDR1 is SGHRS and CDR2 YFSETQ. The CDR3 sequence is CASSFRPGREGNEQFF. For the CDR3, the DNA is TGCGCCAGCAGCTTCAGGCCCGGGCGAGAAGGGAATGAGCAGTTCTTC.

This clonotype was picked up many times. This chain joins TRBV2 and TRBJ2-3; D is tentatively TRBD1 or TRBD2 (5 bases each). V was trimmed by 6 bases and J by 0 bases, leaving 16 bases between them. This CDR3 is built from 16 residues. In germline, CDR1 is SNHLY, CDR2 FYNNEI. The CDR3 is CASRHPRDRSTDTQYF. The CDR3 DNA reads TGTGCCAGCAGACACCCCCGGGACCGGAGCACAGATACGCAGTATTTT.

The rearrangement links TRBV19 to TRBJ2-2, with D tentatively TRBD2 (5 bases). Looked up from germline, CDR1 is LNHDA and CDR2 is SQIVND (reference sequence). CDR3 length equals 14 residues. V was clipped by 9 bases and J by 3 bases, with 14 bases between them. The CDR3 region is CASRRAGDTGELFF. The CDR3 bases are TGTGCCAGCCGGCGTGCGGGTGACACCGGGGAGCTGTTTTTT.

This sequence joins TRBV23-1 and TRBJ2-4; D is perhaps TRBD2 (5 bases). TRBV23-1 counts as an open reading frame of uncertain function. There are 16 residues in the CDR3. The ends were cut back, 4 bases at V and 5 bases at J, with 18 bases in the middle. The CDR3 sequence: CASSPHKGEPENIQYF. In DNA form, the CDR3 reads TGCGCCAGCAGTCCACACAAGGGAGAGCCCGAAAACATTCAGTACTTC.

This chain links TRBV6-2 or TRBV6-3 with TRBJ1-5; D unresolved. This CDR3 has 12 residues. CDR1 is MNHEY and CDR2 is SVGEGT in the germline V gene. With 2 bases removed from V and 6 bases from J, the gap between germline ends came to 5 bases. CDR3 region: CASSYRRQPQHF. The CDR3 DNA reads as TGTGCCAGCAGTTACCGGCGTCAGCCCCAGCATTTT.

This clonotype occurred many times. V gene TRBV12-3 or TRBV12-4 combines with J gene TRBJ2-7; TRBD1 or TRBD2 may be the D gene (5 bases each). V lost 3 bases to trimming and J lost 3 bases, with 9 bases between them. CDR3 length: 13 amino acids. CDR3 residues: CASSFGGGYEQYF. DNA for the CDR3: TGTGCCAGCAGTTTTGGGGGTGGCTACGAGCAGTACTTC.

The CDR3 DNA reads TGTGCCAGCAAGGAGTTTACGTATCAGTTCTTC. Translated, it gives CASKEFTYQFF. The chain has TRBV6-2 or TRBV6-3 and TRBJ2-1; D unresolved. In germline, CDR1 is MNHEY, CDR2 SVGEGT. Trimming took off 7 bases at V and 13 bases at J, with 14 bases between the two ends. The CDR3 is 11 amino acids.

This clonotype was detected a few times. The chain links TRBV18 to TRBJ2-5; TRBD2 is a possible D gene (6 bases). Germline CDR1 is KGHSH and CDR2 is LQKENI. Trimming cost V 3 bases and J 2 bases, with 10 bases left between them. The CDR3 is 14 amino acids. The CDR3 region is CASSPGLKQETQYF. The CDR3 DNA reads TGTGCCAGCTCACCGGGACTTAAGCAAGAGACCCAGTACTTC.

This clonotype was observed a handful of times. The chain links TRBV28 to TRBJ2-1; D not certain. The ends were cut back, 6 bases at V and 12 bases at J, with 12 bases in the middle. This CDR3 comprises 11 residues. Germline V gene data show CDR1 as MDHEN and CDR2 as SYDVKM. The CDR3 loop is CASRTYGWQFF. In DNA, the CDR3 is TGTGCCAGCAGGACCTACGGTTGGCAGTTCTTC.

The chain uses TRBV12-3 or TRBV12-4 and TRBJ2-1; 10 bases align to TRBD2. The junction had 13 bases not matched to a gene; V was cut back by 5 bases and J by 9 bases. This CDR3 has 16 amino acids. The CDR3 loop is CASSDQDSSGSGEQFF. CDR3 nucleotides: TGTGCCAGCAGTGACCAGGATTCTAGCGGGAGCGGTGAGCAGTTCTTC.

CDR3 DNA: TGTGCCAGCAGCCACGGGGGGGGAACAGATACGCAGTATTTT. Translation gives CASSHGGGTDTQYF. This rearrangement joins TRBV7-2 to TRBJ2-3; 8 nucleotides align to TRBD2. CDR1 is SGHTA, CDR2 FQGNSA, per germline. The CDR3 runs to 14 residues. V was pared by 5 bases and J by 3 bases, with 4 bases of the junction left unmatched.